This T cell receptor (beta chain) was observed in a study of T cell responses to AZD1222 COVID-19 vaccine. Study-wide points: Donors, mostly white British, included more females; clonal diversity was possibly underestimated. Reports say nearly half of spike-specific TCRs go after unmutated variant regions. Increases in Spike-specific TCR breadth and depth were seen after two AZD1222 doses.

The analysis combined second doses at about 4 or about 12 weeks. For this clone: Its specificity is not known.

Using immunoSEQ multiplex PCR, the repertoire was profiled, and TCRdb retains in-frame clones only, with some absent. The data show approximately 130,000 clones, with about 88% seen just once and less than 3.5% held by the top ten. This specimen consisted of peripheral blood, obtained 28 days after the second AZD1222 dose. The sequence was obtained from an adult who received the AZD1222 COVID-19 vaccine.

The CDR3 here is CASSPRQEWQYF. The CDR3 DNA reads TGTGCCAGCAGTCCCCGACAGGAGTGGCAGTACTTC. The genes are TRBV12-3 or TRBV12-4 and TRBJ2-7; D perhaps matches TRBD1 (6 bases). With 5 bases removed from V and 9 bases from J, the gap between germline ends came to 14 bases. The CDR3 has 12 residues.